Presented here are 7 T cell receptor beta chains from one specimen sequenced in a study of T-cell memory formation after mild COVID-19. TCRdb passed the 5' RACE reads through MiXCR, listing each CDR3 protein once. This table holds 150,000 to 200,000 distinct CDR3 sequences, about a third found once. Sequencing used PBMCs or a T cell subset sorted from them (not recorded which). These receptors came from an adult woman who had mild COVID-19 (a few samples of this study predate the infection). Cell type and time point are not known.

The rearrangement joins TRBV6-6 to TRBJ2-1, with D perhaps assigned TRBD1 or TRBD2 (5 bases each). Per the germline V gene, CDR1 is MNHNY and CDR2 is SVGAGI (reference sequence). The CDR3 covers 12 residues. Trimming took off 8 bases at V and 6 bases at J, with 11 bases between the two ends. The CDR3 protein is CASEGRVNEQFF. The CDR3 region has the DNA TGTGCCAGCGAGGGACGTGTCAATGAGCAGTTCTTC.

This clonotype showed up just a few times. The genes are TRBV24-1 and TRBJ2-7, with TRBD1 matching over 10 bases. J lost 5 bases, V lost 2 bases, and 5 bases had no gene match. Germline V CDR1 and CDR2: KGHDR, SFDVKD. There are 15 residues in the CDR3. The chain's CDR3 is CATSDSPGQGNEQYF. For the CDR3, the DNA is TGTGCCACCAGTGATTCTCCGGGACAGGGGAACGAGCAGTACTTC.

V usage is TRBV6-2 or TRBV6-3 and J usage is TRBJ1-1, with unresolved D. The V end was cut by 5 bases, the J end by 1 base, with 8 bases between. Germline-derived CDR1 and CDR2 are MNHEY and SVGEGT. The length of the CDR3 is 13 residues. The CDR3 protein is CASSKTANTEAFF. CDR3 in DNA: TGTGCCAGCAGTAAAACAGCGAACACTGAAGCTTTCTTT.

This clonotype came up a few times. This chain uses TRBV12-3 or TRBV12-4 with TRBJ1-6; 7 nucleotides line up with TRBD1. Germline trimming cut 6 bases from V and 5 bases from J; bases unmatched to any gene: 4. The CDR3 is made up of 14 amino acids. As DNA, the CDR3 is TGTGCCAGCAGCTTGGACAGGAATAATTCACCCCTCCACTTT. Its protein product is CASSLDRNNSPLHF.

This clonotype was observed once. This chain connects TRBV18 to TRBJ2-1, with 9 positions matching TRBD2. Germline trimming cut 3 bases from V and 10 bases from J; bases unmatched to any gene: 7. The germline V gene encodes CDR1 KGHSH and CDR2 LQKENI. This CDR3 is 14 amino acids long. The CDR3 loop is CASSPGTSPAEQFF. The CDR3, as DNA: TGTGCCAGCTCACCCGGGACTAGCCCAGCGGAGCAGTTCTTC.

This chain uses TRBV12-3 or TRBV12-4 with TRBJ2-1, with D possibly being TRBD2 (5 bases). Trimming removed 6 bases at V and 0 bases at J, with 9 bases between. The CDR3 contains 14 residues. CDR3 DNA: TGTGCCAGCAGGCCTCGGGACTCCTACAATGAGCAGTTCTTC. The encoded protein is CASRPRDSYNEQFF.

This sequence joins TRBV5-1 and TRBJ1-4; the D is unclear. V was clipped by 1 base and J by 5 bases, with 9 bases between them. The CDR3 consists of 14 residues. Per the germline V gene, CDR1 is SGHRS and CDR2 is YFSETQ. In DNA form, the CDR3 reads TGCGCCAGCAGCTTGTCCAGGTCGAATGAAAAACTGTTTTTT. This sequence encodes CASSLSRSNEKLFF.